This T cell receptor beta chain was sequenced during a study of blood T cell repertoires in COVID-19. Turning to the study itself: T cells, B-cell-depleted T cells, or PBMCs provided the cDNA or gDNA that served as material.

Ages ranged from about 18 to 89 years, with residence in 24 US areas. Per the study methods: By means of reference gene primer amplification, nucleated cell counts were estimated. Generated by immunoSEQ multiplex PCR, the TCRdb table keeps only in-frame clones and is missing some. That table gives V, J and clone size, and the DNA gave D and trimming. The repertoire holds approximately 440,000 clones, with approximately 86% as singletons. V was pared by 7 bases and J by 2 bases, with 5 bases between. This CDR3 contains 11 residues. Looked up from germline, CDR1 is MNHEY and CDR2 is SMNVEV (reference sequence).

The sample taken for sequencing was PBMCs or T cells enriched from blood (not recorded which). The chain is built from TRBV27 and TRBJ1-1; D remains ambiguous. The TCR sequence derives from a woman aged 18-29 years who had recovered from COVID-19. CDR3 nucleotide sequence: TGTGCCAGCATCAGAAACACTGAAGCTTTCTTT. This sequence encodes CASIRNTEAFF.